These 9 T cell receptor beta chains were sequenced from one sample in a study of T cell clonality in common variable immunodeficiency. Their antigens are not known. The assay was immunoSEQ multiplex PCR, and TCRdb's table has in-frame clones only and misses some. The profile covers under 40,000 clones, none occurring a single time. Whole-study results and caveats: Fewer deletions and N-nucleotide insertions were reportedly seen in common variable immunodeficiency TCR beta sequences.

The specimen was peripheral blood mononuclear cells. These receptors all stem from a human donor with common variable immunodeficiency.

This clone has more than one count but fewer than ten. The DNA ends 3 residues before the CDR3 does, and the rest of the CDR3 is filled in from the germline J gene. The V gene is TRBV6-1, the J gene TRBJ1-2, with no clear D. CDR1 MNHNS and CDR2 SASEGT come from the germline V gene. The CDR3 is made up of 14 amino acids. V gave up 0 bases and J gave up 2 bases, with 7 bases separating them. CDR3 DNA (partial): TGTGCCAGCAGTGAAGCGGGCAGGAACTATGGC. It encodes CASSEAGRNYG. The entire CDR3 reads CASSEAGRNYGYTF.

This clone came up a few times. Read data end 3 residues before the CDR3 end; the end is taken from the germline J gene. The sample contains more than one DNA sequence encoding this CDR3. V gene TRBV19 combines with J gene TRBJ1-2; the D gene is possibly TRBD1 (6 bases). Trimming removed 2 bases at V and 4 bases at J, with 14 bases between. The CDR3 runs to 15 residues. In germline, CDR1 is LNHDA, CDR2 SQIVND (reference sequence). CDR3 bases read: TGTGCCAGTAGTATAACGGGGGGCGGCGGCTATGGC. Translating gives CASSITGGGGYG. The full CDR3 sequence reads CASSITGGGGYGYTF.

This clone was detected a few times. Read data end 3 residues before the CDR3 end; the end is taken from the germline J gene. The rearrangement joins TRBV19 to TRBJ1-1; tentative D call: TRBD1 (5 bases). The CDR3 is 14 residues long. V dropped 4 bases and J dropped 0 bases, with 9 bases sitting between them. Germline V gene lookup returns CDR1 LNHDA and CDR2 SQIVND (reference sequence). CDR3 DNA, as far as it was read: TGTGCCAGTAGTACGGGGGGGATGAACACTGAA. Translated: CASSTGGMNTE. The whole CDR3 protein is CASSTGGMNTEAFF.

This clone has only a few counts. The CDR3 goes on 3 residues after the read ends, and that part is filled in from the germline J gene. The chain recombines TRBV7-2 with TRBJ2-5; D is ambiguous. Looked up from germline, CDR1 is SGHTA and CDR2 is FQGNSA. The CDR3 totals 14 residues. V lost 5 bases, J lost 7 bases, and 17 bases lay in between. CDR3 protein: CASSPPGWRRTQYF. The sequenced CDR3 bases are TGTGCCAGCAGCCCGCCCGGGTGGCGCCGGACC. Full variable domain (outside the CDR3, taken from reference TRBV7-2 and TRBJ2-5): GAGVSQSPSNKVTEKGKDVELRCDPISGHTALYWYRQSLGQGLEFLIYFQGNSAPDKSGLPSDRFSAERTGGSVSTLTIQRTQQEDSAVYLCASSPPGWRRTQYFGPGTRLLVL.

The sample holds many counts of this clone. The CDR3 end is not reached by the read, which stops 3 residues before it; the germline J gene fills it in. V usage is TRBV20-1 and J usage is TRBJ2-7; 8 nucleotides line up with TRBD1. CDR1 is DFQATT and CDR2 is SNEGSKA in the germline V gene (reference sequence). V shed 4 bases and J 4 bases; nucleotides not matched to a gene: 9. The CDR3 length is 14 residues. This CDR3 reads CSATLQGAGYEQYF. The CDR3 bases that were read are TGCAGTGCTACGCTCCAGGGGGCCGGGTACGAG.

This clone has a count of ten or more. The read ends 3 residues early relative to the CDR3; the germline J gene fills the gap. This chain links TRBV10-3 with TRBJ2-2, with TRBD2 identical over 8 bases. Germline V gene data show CDR1 as ENHRY and CDR2 as SYGVKD. The V and J ends lost 6 bases and 2 bases, in that order; junction bases with no gene match: 8. CDR3 length: 16 residues. The CDR3 loop is CAIRPPRGGNTGELFF. The part of the CDR3 DNA that was read is TGTGCCATCAGGCCCCCCCGGGGGGGTAACACCGGGGAG.

This clone occurred many times. Sequencing ends 3 residues short of the CDR3 end; the germline J gene provides the rest. This rearrangement joins TRBV5-1 to TRBJ2-5; D remains ambiguous. V was shortened by 0 bases and J by 1 base, with 4 bases between the two germline ends. The CDR3 sequence is 13 residues long. Germline V gives CDR1 SGHRS, CDR2 YFSETQ. The CDR3 region is CASSLGSQETQYF. The CDR3 DNA, read in part, is TGCGCCAGCAGCTTGGGCAGCCAAGAGACC.

Regarding this clone: The read ends 3 residues early relative to the CDR3; the germline J gene fills the gap. The V and J genes are TRBV20-1 and TRBJ2-5; D possibly corresponds to TRBD2 (6 bases). The V end lost 6 bases, the J end lost 5 bases, and 19 bases lay between the germline ends. Per the germline V gene, CDR1 is DFQATT and CDR2 is SNEGSKA (reference sequence). The CDR3 is made up of 14 amino acids. CDR3 DNA, as far as it was read: TGCAGTGCCAAGCCCGGGACTCAATTGGAGACC. It is translated as CSAKPGTQLET. The full CDR3 sequence reads CSAKPGTQLETQYF.

The sample holds many counts of this clone. Sequencing ends 3 residues short of the CDR3 end; the germline J gene provides the rest. The chain couples TRBV7-3 to TRBJ2-1; tentative D call: TRBD2 (7 bases). The CDR3 totals 16 residues. Trimming left V 1 base short and J 3 bases short, with 13 bases between. Germline-derived CDR1 and CDR2 are SGHTA and FQGTGA. This chain's CDR3 is CASSLIGGANYNEQFF. The sequenced CDR3 bases are TGTGCCAGCAGCTTAATTGGGGGGGCTAACTACAATGAG. Full variable domain (outside the CDR3, taken from reference TRBV7-3 and TRBJ2-1): GAGVSQTPSNKVTEKGKYVELRCDPISGHTALYWYRQSLGQGPEFLIYFQGTGAADDSGLPNDRFFAVRPEGSVSTLKIQRTERGDSAVYLCASSLIGGANYNEQFFGPGTRLTVL.